There are a few counts of the clone carrying this T cell receptor beta chain. Antigen specificity is unknown. These data come from a study of T cell repertoires in cytomegalovirus infection. A single record per CDR3 protein comes from TCRdb applying MiXCR to the reads. The sample lists 300,000 or so distinct CDR3 sequences; 25% were seen once. The sample consisted of cultured PBMCs, taken from culture after CMV antigen stimulation. The clonotype was recovered from a human donor in good health (CMV status not recorded). Some clones in this sample may be carry-over from other donors' samples.

As DNA, the CDR3 is TGTGCCAGCAGATCTGGGACAGGGCGCGAGCAGTACGTC. It specifies CASRSGTGREQYV. The rearrangement links TRBV6-1 to TRBJ2-7; 9 nucleotides agree with TRBD1. The CDR3 is 13 amino acids. Losses at the gene ends were 6 bases for V and 6 bases for J; bases not matched to a gene: 6. CDR1 and CDR2 (germline): MNHNS, SASEGT.